Following are 19 T cell receptor beta chains from one sample sequenced in a study of blood T cells in healthy people across ages. A second PCR, run for roughly 7 to 12 cycles, used a sample-barcoded 5' primer plus a J-beta primer mix. TCRdb reprocessed the 5' RACE reads with MiXCR, giving one entry per CDR3 protein. The top ten clones hold 20% to 25% of a sample with nearly 1 million distinct CDR3 sequences, about 53% of them seen once. Sequencing input: blood. These receptors originate from a woman between 55 and 75 years old in good health.

The chain combines TRBV3-1 with TRBJ2-7; D gene ambiguous. The V and J ends lost 1 base and 4 bases respectively, with 8 bases between them. This CDR3 is built from 13 residues. Germline CDR1 is LGHDT and CDR2 is YNNKEL (reference sequence). The CDR3 DNA follows: TGTGCCAGCAGCCAAGTTTCGACGTACGAGCAGTACTTC. Its protein is CASSQVSTYEQYF.

The chain is built from TRBV28 and TRBJ2-3, with D unclear. The ends were cut back, 5 bases at V and 3 bases at J, with 9 bases in the middle. Germline V gives CDR1 MDHEN, CDR2 SYDVKM. The CDR3 length is 13 residues. The CDR3 spells CASSVGWTDTQYF. In DNA, the CDR3 is TGTGCCAGCAGTGTCGGGTGGACAGATACGCAGTATTTT.

This clonotype appeared a few times. V usage is TRBV28 and J usage is TRBJ2-7; D may correspond to TRBD1 or TRBD2 (5 bases each). Germline CDR1 is MDHEN and CDR2 is SYDVKM. CDR3 size: 16 residues. The V and J ends lost 3 bases and 4 bases respectively, with 19 bases between them. DNA for the CDR3: TGTGCCAGCAGTTTGTTGGGGGTGAGGGCCAGTTACGAGCAGTACTTC. Translating it yields CASSLLGVRASYEQYF.

This clonotype has a handful of counts. The chain has TRBV20-1 and TRBJ2-5, with D perhaps given as TRBD1 or TRBD2 (5 bases each). Germline V lookup: CDR1 DFQATT, CDR2 SNEGSKA (reference sequence). CDR3 size: 12 residues. The V gene lost 6 bases and the J gene lost 5 bases, with 13 bases spanning the gap. The CDR3 bases are TGCAGTGCCCTACTAGGGGCTGAGACCCAGTACTTC. Its protein is CSALLGAETQYF.

CDR3 protein: CATSDVQGGNEQFF. For the CDR3, the DNA is TGTGCCACCAGTGATGTACAGGGTGGGAATGAGCAGTTCTTC. The chain joins TRBV24-1 to TRBJ2-1; TRBD1 is a possible D gene (6 bases). V lost 3 bases and J 7 bases, leaving 12 bases between the germline ends. Germline loops: CDR1 KGHDR, CDR2 SFDVKD. The CDR3 runs 14 residues.

The rearrangement links TRBV21-1 to TRBJ1-2; the table's D gene call, TRBD1, was not cross checked with the DNA. TRBV21-1 is a known pseudogene. The CDR3 sequence is 13 residues long. CDR3 DNA sequence: TGTGCCAGCATTCCCCCGGGACATAAGGGCTACACCTTC. Protein product: CASIPPGHKGYTF.

The chain uses TRBV24-1 and TRBJ2-3, with 10 nucleotides matching TRBD1. V was pared by 3 bases and J by 5 bases, with 10 bases of the junction left unmatched. The CDR3 extends over 17 amino acids. Germline CDR1 is KGHDR and CDR2 is SFDVKD. The CDR3 protein is CATSDPIGTGAGDTQYF. The CDR3 nucleotides are TGTGCCACCAGTGATCCAATTGGGACAGGGGCAGGAGATACGCAGTATTTT.

The chain links TRBV29-1 to TRBJ2-7, with TRBD2 matching over 14 bases. Germline V gene sequence: CDR1 SQVTM, CDR2 ANQGSEA. V lost 6 bases to trimming and J lost 3 bases; unmatched junction nucleotides: 10. CDR3 length: 16 amino acids. The CDR3 is CSVDRLAGGSGYEQYF. CDR3 in DNA: TGCAGCGTCGATAGACTAGCGGGAGGGAGCGGCTACGAGCAGTACTTC.

The gene calls are TRBV27 and TRBJ2-5, with 8 nucleotides matching TRBD1. The tail of the sequence fits TRBJ2-7 better, so the J call may be wrong. CDR3 size: 11 residues. Germline CDR1 and CDR2: MNHEY and SMNVEV (reference sequence). CDR3 loop: CAVSGGSEQYF. CDR3 nucleotide sequence: TGTGCCGTTTCAGGGGGCTCCGAGCAGTACTTC.

This chain connects TRBV11-3 to TRBJ2-1; TRBD1 or TRBD2 may be the D gene (7 bases each). The ends were cut back, 8 bases at V and 4 bases at J, with 15 bases in the middle. The germline V gene encodes CDR1 SGHNT and CDR2 YENEEA. The CDR3 runs 14 residues. CDR3 amino acids: CASARGGQYNEQFF. In DNA, the CDR3 is TGTGCCAGCGCCAGGGGGGGACAGTACAATGAGCAGTTCTTC.

This clonotype came up a few times. This chain connects TRBV7-2 to TRBJ1-4; no clear D. This CDR3 contains 15 residues. The V gene lost 5 bases and the J gene lost 6 bases, with 16 bases spanning the gap. Germline-derived CDR1 and CDR2 are SGHTA and FQGNSA. The CDR3: CASSPIGPWDEKLFF. CDR3 in DNA: TGTGCCAGCAGCCCAATAGGGCCGTGGGATGAAAAACTGTTTTTT.

In the case of this clonotype: This may be a read error, as it is one base from a much larger clone. This chain joins TRBV7-9 and TRBJ2-7, with D perhaps given as TRBD1 or TRBD2 (6 bases each). The CDR3 covers 13 residues. Germline V CDR1 and CDR2: SEHNR, FQNEAQ (reference sequence). V was trimmed by 4 bases and J by 4 bases, leaving 11 bases between them. The CDR3 loop is CASSCQGRYEQYF. CDR3 DNA sequence: TGTGCCAGCAGCTGTCAGGGGAGGTACGAGCAGTACTTC.

J is TRBJ1-1 and V is TRBV5-1; the match to TRBD1 covers 12 bases. Germline V gene sequence: CDR1 SGHRS, CDR2 YFSETQ. CDR3 size: 16 residues. The V and J ends lost 3 bases and 2 bases, in that order; junction bases with no gene match: 5. CDR3 in DNA: TGCGCCAGCAGCTGGGCCGGGACAGGGGGCAACACTGAAGCTTTCTTT. This encodes CASSWAGTGGNTEAFF.

The sample holds a few counts of this clonotype. The chain couples TRBV20-1 to TRBJ2-6; D is undetermined. The CDR3 is made up of 13 amino acids. CDR1 and CDR2 from the germline V gene are DFQATT and SNEGSKA (reference sequence). V was pared by 1 base and J by 4 bases, with 5 bases between. DNA for the CDR3: TGCAGTGCTAGAGGGTACGGGGCCAACGTCCTGACTTTC. Amino acid sequence: CSARGYGANVLTF.

This clonotype occurred once. CDR3: CASSSQTRAGYTF. CDR3 sequence (DNA): TGTGCCAGCAGTTCCCAAACGCGGGCTGGCTACACCTTC. The V call is TRBV27, the J call TRBJ1-2; no firm D call. The CDR3 is 13 residues long. Deletions cut 4 bases from V and 7 bases from J, with 13 bases between. The V gene's germline CDR1 is MNHEY and CDR2 SMNVEV (reference sequence).

This clonotype was counted between two and nine times. A read error may produce the germline difference seen at one junction end. CDR3 sequence (DNA): TGTGCCAGCAGTGTAGGAGACATCTCCTACGAGCAGTACTTC. Translating it yields CASSVGDISYEQYF. The J gene is TRBJ2-7, the V gene TRBV9, with unresolved D. This CDR3 region has 14 residues. The germline V gene encodes CDR1 SGDLS and CDR2 YYNGEE.

To note about this clonotype: A junction boundary mismatches the germline segment, possibly from a read error. CDR3: CTSSPRLAGGSETQYF. The CDR3 nucleotides read TGTACCAGCAGCCCCCGATTAGCGGGAGGATCGGAGACCCAGTACTTC. This chain connects TRBV6-5 to TRBJ2-7, with 10 bases lining up with TRBD2. The J call may be wrong; the DNA end is better matched by TRBJ2-5. The V gene's germline CDR1 is MNHEY and CDR2 SVGAGI. The CDR3 loop spans 16 amino acids.

V gene TRBV5-5 combines with J gene TRBJ1-1; TRBD1 aligns across 8 bases. V dropped 3 bases and J dropped 0; count of bases not matched to a gene: 7. Germline CDR1 SGHKS, CDR2 YYEKEE (reference sequence). The CDR3 length is 16 residues. In nucleotides, the CDR3 is TGTGCCAGCAGCTACAGGGGGGACTCAATGAACACTGAAGCTTTCTTT. The encoded protein is CASSYRGDSMNTEAFF.

This chain's CDR3 is CASSVRGNEQFF. CDR3 coding DNA: TGTGCCAGCAGCGTTAGGGGCAATGAGCAGTTCTTC. The genes are TRBV7-9 and TRBJ2-1; tentatively, D is TRBD1 (5 bases). The CDR3 is made up of 12 amino acids. Germline V gene data show CDR1 as SEHNR and CDR2 as FQNEAQ (reference sequence). The V gene lost 5 bases and the J gene lost 6 bases, with 8 bases spanning the gap.